This T cell receptor (beta chain) was identified during a study of blood T cell repertoires in COVID-19. Study at large: Samples came from the United States, Italy and Spain, spanning acute and convalescent COVID-19. The cDNA or gDNA used as material had been derived from T cells, B-cell-depleted T cells, or PBMCs.

Original handling: Using reference gene primer amplification, nucleated cell counts were estimated. Sequenced by immunoSEQ multiplex PCR; TCRdb stores in-frame clones only, minus some. V, J and clone size are taken as reported in that table, and D and trimming were inferred from the DNA itself. Counted here are under 200,000 clones, approximately 83% occurring once; the ten biggest clones make up under 3%. This CDR3 is 13 amino acids long. The junction had 6 bases not matched to a gene; V was cut back by 6 bases and J by 5 bases. The chain couples TRBV12-3 or TRBV12-4 to TRBJ1-1; 7 nucleotides match TRBD1. Sequencing used peripheral blood. The TCR originated in a woman in her fifties or sixties with acute or convalescent COVID-19. In DNA, the CDR3 is TGTGCCAGCAGCCCGGGACAGACAACTGAAGCTTTCTTT. Translation: CASSPGQTTEAFF.